This TCR beta chain was recovered during a study of T-cell memory formation after mild COVID-19. Turning to the study itself: Largely donor-specific TCR clusters were found.

Each CDR3 protein is one row after TCRdb ran MiXCR on the 5' RACE reads. The table lists hundreds of thousands of distinct CDR3 sequences, around 27% of them singletons, with roughly 13% in the top ten. Per germline, CDR1 SGHDN and CDR2 FVKESK. This CDR3 has 16 residues. V shed 3 bases and J shed 4 bases, with 18 bases lying between them. This clonotype occurred once. The chain carries TRBV14 and TRBJ1-1; TRBD1 is a possible D gene (5 bases). The sequence was obtained from an adult woman who had mild COVID-19 (a few samples of this study predate the infection). Cell type and time point are not known. Sequenced sample: PBMCs or a T cell subset sorted from them (not recorded which). CDR3 residues: CASSHRRGGVGTEAFF. For the CDR3, the DNA is TGTGCCAGCAGCCACCGCCGTGGGGGGGTCGGCACTGAAGCTTTCTTT.